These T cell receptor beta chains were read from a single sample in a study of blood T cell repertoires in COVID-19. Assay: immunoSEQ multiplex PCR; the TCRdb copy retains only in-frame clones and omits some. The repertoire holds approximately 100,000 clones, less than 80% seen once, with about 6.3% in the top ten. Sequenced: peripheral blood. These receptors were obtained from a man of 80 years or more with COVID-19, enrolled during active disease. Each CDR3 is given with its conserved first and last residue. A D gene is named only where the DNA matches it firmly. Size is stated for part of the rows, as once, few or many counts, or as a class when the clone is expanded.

TGTGCCTGGAGTGTACAGGGCAATCAGCCCCAGCATTTT	CAWSVQGNQPQHF	NA	TRBV30	TRBJ1-5	NA
TGTGCCACCGCCAGAACAACAATCCGTGGCTACACCTTC	CATARTTIRGYTF	NA	TRBV7-3	TRBJ1-2	NA
TGTGCCAGCACCCTATCACAGGGCGGGTACACTGAAGCTTTCTTT	CASTLSQGGYTEAFF	NA	TRBV28	TRBJ1-1	NA
TGTGCCAGCGCGAGGAACTCTGGGGCCAACGTCCTGACTTTC	CASARNSGANVLTF	NA	TRBV9	TRBJ2-6	NA
TGTGCCAGCAGTCGACAGGAGAACACTGAAGCTTTCTTT	CASSRQENTEAFF	NA	TRBV12-3/TRBV12-4	TRBJ1-1	NA
TGTGCCAGCTCACCGTCGGGACAGGGGGCGAGAAACACCATATATTTT	CASSPSGQGARNTIYF	TRBD1	TRBV18	TRBJ1-3	NA
TGTGCCACAAAGGAGGACGGCACTGAAGCTTTCTTT	CATKEDGTEAFF	NA	TRBV2	TRBJ1-1	NA
TGTGCCAGCAGTGCAACTAGCGGGATATACAATGAGCAGTTCTTC	CASSATSGIYNEQFF	TRBD2	TRBV27	TRBJ2-1	NA
TGTGCCAGTTGCACGGGACACAACACAGATACGCAGTATTTT	CASCTGHNTDTQYF	NA	TRBV19	TRBJ2-3	NA
TGTGCCAGCTCACCACCAGGCGGAGGTGGCTACACCTTC	CASSPPGGGGYTF	NA	TRBV18	TRBJ1-2	NA
TGTGCCAGCGGGCCGACTAGCGGGAGTGCCGGGGAGCTGTTTTTT	CASGPTSGSAGELFF	TRBD2	TRBV2	TRBJ2-2	large
TGTGCCATCAGTGGGGGACAGGGGAATCAGCCCCAGCATTTT	CAISGGQGNQPQHF	TRBD1	TRBV10-3	TRBJ1-5	NA
TGTGCCAGCAGCTTACGACACTCCTACGAGCAGTACTTC	CASSLRHSYEQYF	NA	TRBV11-2	TRBJ2-7	NA
TGTGCCAGCAGCTTGATGAGCACCGGGGAGCTGTTTTTT	CASSLMSTGELFF	NA	TRBV5-6	TRBJ2-2	NA
TGTGCCAGTGCACCACGGGGAGGGAATGAGCAGTTCTTC	CASAPRGGNEQFF	TRBD2	TRBV6-6	TRBJ2-1	NA
TGTGCCAGCAGTCCCCCGACAGGGGGTGGCTACACCTTC	CASSPPTGGGYTF	TRBD1	TRBV6-5	TRBJ1-2	NA
TGTGCCAGCAGCTTAGCGCGACAGGGGAGGAACACCTTC	CASSLARQGRNTF	TRBD1	TRBV7-2	TRBJ1-2	NA
TGTGCCAGCAGTCCCCCTCAGGGGGGCACTGAAGCTTTCTTT	CASSPPQGGTEAFF	TRBD1	TRBV6-5	TRBJ1-1	NA